The clone carrying this TCR beta chain was counted once. Its antigen is unidentified. The data belong to a study of CD8 T cells in Susac syndrome. Study results and caveats: The study admitted that it had a relatively small number of individuals in its TCR sequencing and HLA analysis.

The authors carried out high-throughput sequencing of TCR beta. They applied it to CD8+ and CD4+ T cells obtained from blood. In germline, CDR1 is SEHNR, CDR2 FQNEAQ (reference sequence). J lost 5 bases, V lost 4 bases, and 6 bases had no gene match. CDR3 length: 15 residues. Random hexamers primed reverse transcription of about 0.5 to 1 ug RNA. Amplification of TCR beta CDR3 used immunoSEQ multiplex PCR across 54 Vbeta and 13 Jbeta. Each CDR3 protein is one row after TCRdb ran MiXCR on the immunoSEQ multiplex PCR reads. The table has some 140,000 distinct CDR3 sequences, roughly 80% seen once. The TCR was taken from a human donor with multiple sclerosis. This chain links TRBV7-9 with TRBJ2-2; 8 bases align to TRBD1. What was sequenced was CD8+ T cells from PBMCs. The chain's CDR3 is CASSSDREMTGELFF. The CDR3, as DNA: TGTGCCAGCAGCTCGGACAGGGAAATGACCGGGGAGCTGTTTTTT.